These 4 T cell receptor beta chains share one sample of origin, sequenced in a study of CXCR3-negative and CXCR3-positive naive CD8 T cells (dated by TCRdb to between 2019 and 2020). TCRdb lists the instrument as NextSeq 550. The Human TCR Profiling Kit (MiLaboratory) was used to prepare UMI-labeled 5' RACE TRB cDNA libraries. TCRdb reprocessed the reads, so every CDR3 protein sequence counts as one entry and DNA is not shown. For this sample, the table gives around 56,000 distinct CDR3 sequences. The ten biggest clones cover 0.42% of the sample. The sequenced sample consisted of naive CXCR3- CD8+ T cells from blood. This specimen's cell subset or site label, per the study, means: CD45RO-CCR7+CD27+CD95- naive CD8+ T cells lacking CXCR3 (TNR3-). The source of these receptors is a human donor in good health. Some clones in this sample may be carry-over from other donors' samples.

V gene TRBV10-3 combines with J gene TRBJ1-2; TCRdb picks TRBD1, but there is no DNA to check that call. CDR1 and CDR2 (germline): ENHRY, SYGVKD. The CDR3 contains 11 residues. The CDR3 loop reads CASQGSYGYTF.

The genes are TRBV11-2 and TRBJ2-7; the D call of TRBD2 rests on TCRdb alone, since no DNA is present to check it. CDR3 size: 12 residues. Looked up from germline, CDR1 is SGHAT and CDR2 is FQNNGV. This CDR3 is CASSGLHYEQYF.

The CDR3 region is CSVEVDRRRGTDTQYF. The rearrangement joins TRBV29-1 to TRBJ2-3; the TRBD1 assignment by TCRdb is unverifiable without DNA. This CDR3 comprises 16 residues. CDR1 is SQVTM and CDR2 is ANQGSEA in the germline V gene.

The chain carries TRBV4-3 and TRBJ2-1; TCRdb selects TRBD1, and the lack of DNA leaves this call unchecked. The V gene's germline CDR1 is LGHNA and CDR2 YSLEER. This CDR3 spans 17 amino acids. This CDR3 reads CASSQGLRDRVFNEQFF.